Sequencing of this TCR beta chain was carried out in a study of T cells in Graves' hyperthyroidism and ophthalmopathy. RNA transcripts gave rise to amplified TCR beta CDR3 regions. The HTBI primer set served for first-round RT-PCR of the TCR CDR3. TCRdb reanalysed the multiplex PCR reads using MiXCR and keeps one entry per CDR3 protein. Of a few hundred thousand distinct CDR3 sequences in the sample, more than 12% were seen once. Germline V gene data show CDR1 as LGHDT and CDR2 as YNNKEL (reference sequence). This CDR3 is built from 16 residues. With 4 bases clipped from V and 7 bases from J, the junction kept 13 bases outside the gene matches. Ten or more counts support this clonotype.

The rearrangement uses TRBV3-1 and TRBJ2-1, with 7 bases identical to TRBD2. The origin of this receptor is a woman aged 25 to 45 with Graves' hyperthyroidism. Sequenced sample: blood. DNA of the CDR3: TGTGCCAGCAGCCCCAAGTGGGGAGGGTATACAAATGAGCAGTTCTTC. This encodes CASSPKWGGYTNEQFF.